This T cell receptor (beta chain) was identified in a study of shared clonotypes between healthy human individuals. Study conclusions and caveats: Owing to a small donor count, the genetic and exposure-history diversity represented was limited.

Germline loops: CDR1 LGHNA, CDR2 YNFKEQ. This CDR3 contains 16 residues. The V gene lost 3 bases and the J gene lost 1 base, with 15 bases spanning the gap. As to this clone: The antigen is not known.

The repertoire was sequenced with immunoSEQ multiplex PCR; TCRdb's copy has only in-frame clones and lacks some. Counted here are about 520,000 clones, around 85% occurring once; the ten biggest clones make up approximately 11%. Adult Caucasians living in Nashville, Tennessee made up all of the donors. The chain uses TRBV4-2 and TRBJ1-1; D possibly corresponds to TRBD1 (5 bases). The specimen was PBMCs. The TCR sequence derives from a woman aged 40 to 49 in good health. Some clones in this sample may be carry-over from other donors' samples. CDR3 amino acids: CASSQELQGSNTEAFF. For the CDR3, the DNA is TGTGCCAGCAGCCAGGAGCTGCAGGGATCGAACACTGAAGCTTTCTTT.